This TCR beta chain appears in the sequencing data of a study of CD8 T cells in ankylosing spondylitis (dated by TCRdb to 2015 to 2018). For the wider study: To find TCR variants linked to disease, the study profiled T cell receptor beta repertoires in ankylosing spondylitis patients and healthy donors. In total, the full study cohort was made up of over a hundred healthy donors and roughly 27 ankylosing spondylitis patients. Peripheral blood was sampled, and synovial fluid was additionally collected from ankylosing spondylitis patients. Here is what the overall study found, with its caveats: Some of the motif variants had been reported before in the synovial fluid and blood of reactive arthritis patients, a finding that suggests common disease-initiation mechanisms. The disease-linked clones were reported to be significantly enriched in matched synovial fluid samples from ankylosing spondylitis patients. The disease-linked clones showed a CD8+ phenotype and occurred at relatively low frequencies in peripheral blood. Blood from ankylosing spondylitis patients appeared to be characterized by a TCR beta motif composed of several highly homologous amino acid variants.

From a lookup of the germline V gene, CDR1 and CDR2 are SGHRS and YFSETQ. The CDR3 goes from the cysteine to the phenylalanine over 13 residues. Only the CDR3 DNA stays, 39 bases, in frame from base 1. V is clipped by 0 bases and J by 6 bases, and the sequence between their germline boundaries is 6 bases long. This clonotype is medium-sized (0.01 to 0.1%) in its sample. Its antigen target is currently unknown. No base quality values were provided; no much bigger clone lies one nucleotide off. TCRdb shows the sequencer as Illumina HiSeq 2500. TCR beta libraries were prepared by quantitative 5'-RACE with molecular barcodes. Per the authors' processing: To identify disease-linked TCR variants, a new computational method was used, one built on a probabilistic model of VDJ rearrangement. Using fastp at Q25 and MiXCR, TCRdb reprocessed the public reads and kept productive beta chains. Here each entry gathers all rows of one CDR3 protein and keeps the most common genes and DNA. TCRdb's processing, not the authors', yielded these V and J calls. Within this sample are 250,000 or so distinct CDR3 sequences, with about 10% of them counted one time only. The top ten clonotypes cover less than 7% of the sample.

Sequenced material: blood, either unsorted or a sorted T cell fraction (not recorded which). This clonotype was sampled from a male donor with ankylosing spondylitis or in good health (not recorded which). The sequence joins TRBV5-1 to TRBJ2-2, with no confident D gene call. The CDR3 loop reads CASSLEPSGELFF. The sequenced DNA is TGCGCCAGCAGCTTGGAACCGTCCGGGGAGCTGTTTTTT. Supplemented by the reference TRBV5-1 and TRBJ2-2 proteins around the CDR3, the complete variable domain is KAGVTQTPRYLIKTRGQQVTLSCSPISGHRSVSWYQQTPGQGLQFLFEYFSETQRNKGNFPGRFSGRQFSNSRSEMNVSTLELGDSALYLCASSLEPSGELFFGEGSRLTVL.